Listed below are T cell receptor beta chains from one sample, sequenced in a study of regulatory dendritic cells for organ transplantation. TCRdb's table, derived via immunoSEQ multiplex PCR, lists solely in-frame clones and lacks some. The table has fewer than 40,000 clones, 85% to 90% seen once. Sequenced: naive CD4+ T cells from blood. Receptor source: a human donor in good health. CDR3s include the opening cysteine and the closing phenylalanine or tryptophan. D genes are given only for firm matches. Clone size is stated in some rows and not others, as once, few, many or a class when expanded.

CDR3aa: CASSPRDRKGDDEQYF
CDR3nt: TGCGCCAGCAGCCCCCGGGACAGAAAGGGAGACGACGAGCAGTACTTC
j_gene: TRBJ2-7
len: 16
v_gene: TRBV4-3
abundance: NA
d_gene: TRBD1

CDR3aa: CASSLGRTNTGELFF
CDR3nt: TGTGCCAGCAGCTTAGGCCGGACAAACACCGGGGAGCTGTTTTTT
j_gene: TRBJ2-2
len: 15
v_gene: TRBV11-3
abundance: once
d_gene: NA

CDR3aa: CASSPGTGDEKLFF
CDR3nt: TGTGCCAGCTCACCCGGGACAGGGGATGAAAAACTGTTTTTT
j_gene: TRBJ1-4
len: 14
v_gene: TRBV18
abundance: NA
d_gene: TRBD1

CDR3aa: CAISDVGRNNEQFF
CDR3nt: TGTGCCATCAGTGACGTGGGACGGAACAATGAGCAGTTCTTC
j_gene: TRBJ2-1
len: 14
v_gene: TRBV10-3
abundance: NA
d_gene: NA

CDR3aa: CASRTPGETQYF
CDR3nt: TGTGCCAGCAGGACCCCCGGGGAGACCCAGTACTTC
j_gene: TRBJ2-5
len: 12
v_gene: TRBV25-1
abundance: NA
d_gene: NA

CDR3aa: CASREIRLHF
CDR3nt: TGTGCCAGCAGGGAGATTCGCCTCCACTTT
j_gene: TRBJ1-6
len: 10
v_gene: TRBV6-5
abundance: NA
d_gene: NA

CDR3aa: CASSGILAGGSYEQYF
CDR3nt: TGTGCCAGCAGTGGAATACTAGCGGGAGGATCCTACGAGCAGTACTTC
j_gene: TRBJ2-7
len: 16
v_gene: TRBV6-1
abundance: NA
d_gene: TRBD2

CDR3aa: CSVVAGKTNEQFF
CDR3nt: TGCAGCGTTGTAGCGGGAAAAACCAATGAGCAGTTCTTC
j_gene: TRBJ2-1
len: 13
v_gene: TRBV29-1
abundance: NA
d_gene: TRBD2

CDR3aa: CASSDYQDRASNEQCF
CDR3nt: TGCGCCAGCAGCGACTATCAGGACAGGGCGTCCAACGAGCAGTGCTTC
j_gene: TRBJ2-7
len: 16
v_gene: TRBV10-1
abundance: NA
d_gene: TRBD1

CDR3aa: CASRQGPARAYEQYF
CDR3nt: TGTGCCAGCCGACAGGGCCCCGCACGAGCCTACGAGCAGTACTTC
j_gene: TRBJ2-7
len: 15
v_gene: TRBV28
abundance: once
d_gene: TRBD1

CDR3aa: CAWTTGLNTGELFF
CDR3nt: TGTGCCTGGACGACAGGGCTTAACACCGGGGAGCTGTTTTTT
j_gene: TRBJ2-2
len: 14
v_gene: TRBV30
abundance: NA
d_gene: TRBD1

CDR3aa: CASNYGGKMNTEAFF
CDR3nt: TGTGCCAGCAATTACGGGGGAAAAATGAACACTGAAGCTTTCTTT
j_gene: TRBJ1-1
len: 15
v_gene: TRBV28
abundance: NA
d_gene: NA

CDR3aa: CASSLGQGHTETQYF
CDR3nt: TGTGCCAGCTCACTGGGACAGGGACACACAGAGACCCAGTACTTC
j_gene: TRBJ2-5
len: 15
v_gene: TRBV18
abundance: NA
d_gene: TRBD1

CDR3aa: CASSRDPTLDTGELFF
CDR3nt: TGTGCCAGCAGTCGGGACCCCACCCTCGACACCGGGGAGCTGTTTTTT
j_gene: TRBJ2-2
len: 16
v_gene: TRBV28
abundance: NA
d_gene: NA

CDR3aa: CASSRLAGVGTDTQYF
CDR3nt: TGTGCCAGCAGCCGCCTAGCGGGAGTGGGCACAGATACGCAGTATTTT
j_gene: TRBJ2-3
len: 16
v_gene: TRBV6-4
abundance: NA
d_gene: TRBD2

CDR3aa: CASSLGLASGNTIYF
CDR3nt: TGTGCCAGCAGCTTAGGTTTGGCCTCTGGAAACACCATATATTTT
j_gene: TRBJ1-3
len: 15
v_gene: TRBV13
abundance: NA
d_gene: NA

CDR3aa: CASSPTPDDTQYF
CDR3nt: TGTGCCAGTAGCCCGACACCTGACGATACGCAGTATTTT
j_gene: TRBJ2-3
len: 13
v_gene: TRBV19
abundance: NA
d_gene: NA

CDR3aa: CASSLGEMGLAVQETQYF
CDR3nt: TGTGCCAGCAGCTTGGGGGAGATGGGTCTAGCGGTCCAAGAGACCCAGTACTTC
j_gene: TRBJ2-5
len: 18
v_gene: TRBV5-8
abundance: NA
d_gene: TRBD2

CDR3aa: CATSRPRGGQNQPQHF
CDR3nt: TGTGCCACCAGCAGACCTCGTGGGGGACAAAATCAGCCCCAGCATTTT
j_gene: TRBJ1-5
len: 16
v_gene: TRBV15
abundance: NA
d_gene: NA

CDR3aa: CASNRDSQRYNEQFF
CDR3nt: TGTGCCAGCAACCGGGACAGCCAAAGATACAATGAGCAGTTCTTC
j_gene: TRBJ2-1
len: 15
v_gene: TRBV6-6
abundance: NA
d_gene: TRBD1

CDR3aa: CASSPSRTGSGANVLTF
CDR3nt: TGTGCCAGCAGCCCCTCCAGGACAGGCTCTGGGGCCAACGTCCTGACTTTC
j_gene: TRBJ2-6
len: 17
v_gene: TRBV7-3
abundance: NA
d_gene: TRBD1

CDR3aa: CASSYGRSGEQYF
CDR3nt: TGTGCCAGCAGTTATGGGCGGTCGGGCGAGCAGTACTTC
j_gene: TRBJ2-7
len: 13
v_gene: TRBV6-5
abundance: few
d_gene: NA

CDR3aa: CASSPQETQYF
CDR3nt: TGTGCCAGCTCGCCGCAAGAGACCCAGTACTTC
j_gene: TRBJ2-5
len: 11
v_gene: TRBV18
abundance: NA
d_gene: NA

CDR3aa: CASSYDPGQSYEQYF
CDR3nt: TGTGCCAGCAGTTACGATCCGGGACAGTCCTACGAGCAGTACTTC
j_gene: TRBJ2-7
len: 15
v_gene: TRBV6-6
abundance: NA
d_gene: TRBD1

CDR3aa: CASSERSGGAHEQYF
CDR3nt: TGTGCCAGCAGTGAAAGATCAGGAGGGGCCCACGAGCAGTACTTC
j_gene: TRBJ2-7
len: 15
v_gene: TRBV2
abundance: NA
d_gene: NA

CDR3aa: CASSGGLLYEQYF
CDR3nt: TGTGCCAGTAGTGGGGGACTACTGTACGAGCAGTACTTC
j_gene: TRBJ2-7
len: 13
v_gene: TRBV19
abundance: NA
d_gene: TRBD2

CDR3aa: CASSGQGVGQPQHF
CDR3nt: TGTGCCAGCAGCGGACAGGGAGTAGGGCAGCCCCAGCATTTT
j_gene: TRBJ1-5
len: 14
v_gene: TRBV9
abundance: NA
d_gene: TRBD1

CDR3aa: CAISGTLGRVSYEQYF
CDR3nt: TGTGCCATCAGTGGAACTCTTGGCAGGGTCTCCTACGAGCAGTACTTC
j_gene: TRBJ2-7
len: 16
v_gene: TRBV10-3
abundance: NA
d_gene: NA

CDR3aa: CASSLQGFAIYF
CDR3nt: TGTGCCAGCAGCCTCCAGGGTTTCGCCATATATTTT
j_gene: TRBJ1-3
len: 12
v_gene: TRBV7-9
abundance: NA
d_gene: NA

CDR3aa: CASGPMGACDQRTDTQYF
CDR3nt: TGTGCTAGTGGTCCAATGGGGGCCTGCGACCAACGCACAGATACGCAGTATTTT
j_gene: TRBJ2-3
len: 18
v_gene: TRBV12-5
abundance: NA
d_gene: NA

CDR3aa: CAWSVQGSYGYTF
CDR3nt: TGTGCCTGGAGTGTACAGGGTAGCTATGGCTACACCTTC
j_gene: TRBJ1-2
len: 13
v_gene: TRBV30
abundance: few
d_gene: NA

CDR3aa: CAWSVERGFEAFF
CDR3nt: TGTGCCTGGAGTGTAGAGCGCGGATTTGAAGCTTTCTTT
j_gene: TRBJ1-1
len: 13
v_gene: TRBV30
abundance: NA
d_gene: NA

CDR3aa: CASTSSGELFF
CDR3nt: TGTGCCAGTACCTCGAGCGGGGAGCTGTTTTTT
j_gene: TRBJ2-2
len: 11
v_gene: TRBV19
abundance: NA
d_gene: NA

CDR3aa: CASSLGAGQARRSNTEAFF
CDR3nt: TGTGCCAGCAGCTTAGGGGCCGGACAGGCAAGGAGGTCGAACACTGAAGCTTTCTTT
j_gene: TRBJ1-1
len: 19
v_gene: TRBV7-9
abundance: NA
d_gene: TRBD1

CDR3aa: CASSSGGGFNQPQHF
CDR3nt: TGTGCCAGCAGCTCCGGAGGGGGCTTCAATCAGCCCCAGCATTTT
j_gene: TRBJ1-5
len: 15
v_gene: TRBV5-8
abundance: NA
d_gene: TRBD1

CDR3aa: CASSQSSGQGRYEQYF
CDR3nt: TGTGCCAGCAGCCAGTCGAGCGGCCAAGGGAGATACGAGCAGTACTTC
j_gene: TRBJ2-7
len: 16
v_gene: TRBV7-8
abundance: NA
d_gene: NA

CDR3aa: CASSLLGQGSNQPQHF
CDR3nt: TGTGCCAGCAGTTTACTCGGACAGGGATCGAATCAGCCCCAGCATTTT
j_gene: TRBJ1-5
len: 16
v_gene: TRBV28
abundance: NA
d_gene: TRBD1

CDR3aa: CASSLGQQGGQPQHF
CDR3nt: TGTGCCAGCAGCTTAGGCCAACAGGGTGGACAGCCCCAGCATTTT
j_gene: TRBJ1-5
len: 15
v_gene: TRBV13
abundance: few
d_gene: NA

CDR3aa: CASSLERPVGHGYTF
CDR3nt: TGTGCCAGCAGCTTAGAAAGACCGGTTGGCCATGGCTACACCTTC
j_gene: TRBJ1-2
len: 15
v_gene: TRBV7-9
abundance: NA
d_gene: NA

CDR3aa: CASSYTGGLSYEQYF
CDR3nt: TGTGCCAGCAGTTATACGGGGGGCCTCTCTTACGAGCAGTACTTC
j_gene: TRBJ2-7
len: 15
v_gene: TRBV6-6
abundance: NA
d_gene: NA

CDR3aa: CASRLPVSYEQYF
CDR3nt: TGTGCCAGCAGACTCCCGGTCTCCTACGAGCAGTACTTC
j_gene: TRBJ2-7
len: 13
v_gene: TRBV2
abundance: NA
d_gene: NA

CDR3aa: CASSQDRQGLIGGYTF
CDR3nt: TGTGCCAGCAGCCAGGATCGACAGGGACTTATTGGTGGCTACACCTTC
j_gene: TRBJ1-2
len: 16
v_gene: TRBV5-4
abundance: once
d_gene: TRBD1

CDR3aa: CASSYSRETDGYTF
CDR3nt: TGTGCCAGCAGTTACTCAAGGGAGACTGATGGCTACACCTTC
j_gene: TRBJ1-2
len: 14
v_gene: TRBV6-5
abundance: NA
d_gene: NA

CDR3aa: CASSLVDRGNNEQFF
CDR3nt: TGTGCCAGCAGCTTAGTGGACAGGGGGAACAATGAGCAGTTCTTC
j_gene: TRBJ2-1
len: 15
v_gene: TRBV11-2
abundance: NA
d_gene: TRBD1

CDR3aa: CASSIVAKAVTEAFF
CDR3nt: TGTGCCAGTAGTATAGTGGCAAAGGCAGTGACTGAAGCTTTCTTT
j_gene: TRBJ1-1
len: 15
v_gene: TRBV19
abundance: NA
d_gene: NA

CDR3aa: CASIGNGYGYTF
CDR3nt: TGTGCCAGCATCGGCAACGGGTATGGCTACACCTTC
j_gene: TRBJ1-2
len: 12
v_gene: TRBV2
abundance: NA
d_gene: NA

CDR3aa: CASSLGQGARTGELFF
CDR3nt: TGTGCCAGCAGCTTGGGACAGGGGGCGCGAACCGGGGAGCTGTTTTTT
j_gene: TRBJ2-2
len: 16
v_gene: TRBV7-8
abundance: NA
d_gene: TRBD1